A selection of T cell receptor beta chains follows, all from one sample in a study of T cell responses to AZD1222 COVID-19 vaccine. This table comes from immunoSEQ multiplex PCR, and its TCRdb copy is limited to in-frame clones, with some not included. The sample carries around 150,000 clones, approximately 91% recorded once. The sample was peripheral blood, taken 28 days after the second AZD1222 dose. The receptors here all came from an adult who received the AZD1222 COVID-19 vaccine. Both conserved end residues are part of each CDR3. A D gene is named only where the DNA matches it firmly. Rows may omit the clone size; those that give it use once, few, many or a size class.

D | J | V | size | DNA | CDR3
- | TRBJ2-7 | TRBV5-1 | once | TGCGCCAGCAGCTTGGGACAGACCGATGGCGAGCAGTACTTC | CASSLGQTDGEQYF
TRBD1 | TRBJ1-6 | TRBV4-1 | - | TGCGCCAGCAGCCAAGAGGGACAGGGTTATTCACCCCTCCACTTT | CASSQEGQGYSPLHF
TRBD2 | TRBJ2-5 | TRBV11-2 | - | TGTGCCAGCAGCTTAGCGCGGGAGACGAAGACCCAGTACTTC | CASSLARETKTQYF
- | TRBJ1-2 | TRBV18 | - | TGTGCCAGCTCACCAGACACTCCTAACTATGGCTACACCTTC | CASSPDTPNYGYTF
TRBD1 | TRBJ1-1 | TRBV14 | - | TGTGCCAGCCCACTACAACAGGGGGCGCGTGGGAACACTGAAGCTTTCTTT | CASPLQQGARGNTEAFF
TRBD2 | TRBJ2-5 | TRBV7-8 | - | TGTGCCAGCAGCTTGGGACTAGCGGGGGAAGAGACCCAGTACTTC | CASSLGLAGEETQYF
- | TRBJ1-6 | TRBV7-9 | once | TGTGCCAGCAGCCCCCGGGGAGGGGCCAACTCTAATTCACCCCTCCACTTT | CASSPRGGANSNSPLHF
- | TRBJ1-2 | TRBV3-1/TRBV3-2 | - | TGTGCCAGCAGCCAAATACAGAGTACCTATGGCTACACCTTC | CASSQIQSTYGYTF
- | TRBJ1-5 | TRBV6-5 | - | TGTGCCAGCAGTTCGAGGAGGCCCCTACGCAATCAGCCCCAGCATTTT | CASSSRRPLRNQPQHF
- | TRBJ1-5 | TRBV5-5 | - | TGTGCCAGCAGCTTGGGAGTTGGAAGCAATCAGCCCCAGCATTTT | CASSLGVGSNQPQHF
- | TRBJ1-2 | TRBV5-8 | - | TGTGCCAGCAGCTTGTCGGGCTATGGCTACACCTTC | CASSLSGYGYTF
- | TRBJ1-3 | TRBV5-6 | - | TGTGCCAGCAGCTCACGAACTGCCGGAAACACCATATATTTT | CASSSRTAGNTIYF
- | TRBJ1-5 | TRBV6-1 | - | TGTGCCAGCAGTGAAGCGAGGCAGGGGTACAATCAGCCCCAGCATTTT | CASSEARQGYNQPQHF
TRBD2 | TRBJ2-3 | TRBV2 | - | TGTGCCAGCAGGGACACTAGCGGGAGGAAAGGAGATACGCAGTATTTT | CASRDTSGRKGDTQYF
- | TRBJ1-4 | TRBV6-5 | - | TGTGCCAGCAGTAACAAGGGAGCAACTAATGAAAAACTGTTTTTT | CASSNKGATNEKLFF
- | TRBJ2-3 | TRBV2 | - | TGTGCCAGCAGTAGACTGCCAGATACGCAGTATTTT | CASSRLPDTQYF
TRBD1 | TRBJ2-2 | TRBV13 | - | TGTGCCAGCAGCTTAGGCCTAAGACCGACTAAAGGGGGCCCTAACACCGGGGAGCTGTTTTTT | CASSLGLRPTKGGPNTGELFF
- | TRBJ2-3 | TRBV7-3 | - | TGTGCCAGCAGCTTACGAGGGGGGGTCATAGATACGCAGTATTTT | CASSLRGGVIDTQYF
TRBD2 | TRBJ2-3 | TRBV14 | - | TGTGCCAGCAGCCAAGTTGTTTCGGGGGGAAGGGCAGATACGCAGTATTTT | CASSQVVSGGRADTQYF
- | TRBJ2-2 | TRBV19 | - | TGTGCCAGTAGCTCCTCAGGGAACACCGGGGAGCTGTTTTTT | CASSSSGNTGELFF
TRBD1 | TRBJ1-1 | TRBV4-2 | - | TGTGCCAGCAGCAAAAGGGACAGCGAAGCTTTCTTT | CASSKRDSEAFF
TRBD1 | TRBJ1-3 | TRBV7-2 | - | TGTGCCAGCAGCACGCCAGGGGGTGGAAACACCATATATTTT | CASSTPGGGNTIYF
- | TRBJ2-5 | TRBV19 | - | TGTGCCAGTAGTACTCCGGGACACACGATCCAAGAGACCCAGTACTTC | CASSTPGHTIQETQYF
- | TRBJ2-3 | TRBV6-5 | - | TGTGCCAGCACCGACCGGCCCCTACCCAGGGGTACGCAGTATTTT | CASTDRPLPRGTQYF
TRBD2 | TRBJ2-2 | TRBV5-4 | - | TGTGCCAGCAGCTCTACTAGCGGCTCGAACACCGGGGAGCTGTTTTTT | CASSSTSGSNTGELFF
- | TRBJ2-2 | TRBV15 | - | TGTGCCACCAGCAGACCGACGGGTCTGGTCGGGGAGCTGTTTTTT | CATSRPTGLVGELFF
- | TRBJ2-5 | TRBV5-1 | - | TGCGCCAGCAGCTTCGGGGCCCCCCAAGAGACCCAGTACTTC | CASSFGAPQETQYF
TRBD1 | TRBJ2-7 | TRBV18 | - | TGTGCCAGCTCACCACCGGGGACAGGGGACTACGAGCAGTACTTC | CASSPPGTGDYEQYF
- | TRBJ1-1 | TRBV19 | - | TGTGCCAGTAGGACAGTTCGTGAAGCTTTCTTT | CASRTVREAFF
- | TRBJ1-2 | TRBV28 | - | TGTGCCAGCCGACTTTTTTATGGCTGGGAGGGCTACACCTTC | CASRLFYGWEGYTF
- | TRBJ1-1 | TRBV5-1 | few | TGCGCCAGCAGCTTGGCCAAGGGAAGCACTGAAGCTTTCTTT | CASSLAKGSTEAFF
- | TRBJ2-1 | TRBV12-3/TRBV12-4 | - | TGTGCCAGCAGTTTTGCCCCGTCCAATGAGCAGTTCTTC | CASSFAPSNEQFF
TRBD1 | TRBJ1-4 | TRBV4-1 | - | TGCGCCAGCAGCCAAGCGTCCGGGACAGATAATGAAAAACTGTTTTTT | CASSQASGTDNEKLFF
TRBD1 | TRBJ1-2 | TRBV6-6 | - | TGTGCCAGCAGCCGGGGACAGAGTAGCTATGGCTACACCTTC | CASSRGQSSYGYTF
- | TRBJ2-6 | TRBV7-2 | once | TGTGCCAGCAGCCCCTCACTGGGGGGATCTGGGGCCAACGTCCTGACTTTC | CASSPSLGGSGANVLTF
- | TRBJ2-5 | TRBV30 | - | TGTGCCTGGAGTGTACAGGACTTAAGGGAGACCCAGTACTTC | CAWSVQDLRETQYF
TRBD2 | TRBJ2-1 | TRBV11-2 | - | TGTGCCAGCAGTTCCCGGTCTAGCGGGGGGATAAATGAGCAGTTCTTC | CASSSRSSGGINEQFF
TRBD1 | TRBJ1-2 | TRBV5-1 | - | TGCGCCAGCAGCTTGGAAAAGGGGGCGGACTATGGCTACACCTTC | CASSLEKGADYGYTF
- | TRBJ1-1 | TRBV6-5 | few | TGTGCCAGCAGTTACGGGATTCATAGGCCCGGCTCTGAAGCTTTCTTT | CASSYGIHRPGSEAFF
- | TRBJ1-6 | TRBV3-1/TRBV3-2 | - | TGTGCCAGCAGCCAAGAAGCATTCTCCTATAATTCACCCCTCCACTTT | CASSQEAFSYNSPLHF
- | TRBJ2-2 | TRBV27 | once | TGTGCCAGCAGTTTCGGTTTTGGCTACACCGGGGAGCTGTTTTTT | CASSFGFGYTGELFF
TRBD1 | TRBJ1-2 | TRBV5-6 | - | TGTGCCAGCAGCCTGGCTGGGTGGACAGGGGGCAACACCTTC | CASSLAGWTGGNTF